A selection of T cell receptor beta chains follows, all from one sample in a study of control samples from healthy donors and cancer patients. Profiling relied on immunoSEQ multiplex PCR, and the TCRdb table lists in-frame clones only, not all of them. The sample lists 100,000 to 150,000 clones, roughly 84% occurring once. The sample comprised blood. These receptor sequences come from a man aged 18 to 29 in good health. CDR3s include the opening cysteine and the closing phenylalanine or tryptophan.

TRBJ2-7 | TRBV30 | CAWSVQHEQYF
TRBJ2-1 | TRBV27 | CASTIWAGTSSSYNEQFF
TRBJ2-3 | TRBV28 | CASSSLIGLAGGLSDTQYF
TRBJ1-2 | TRBV10-2 | CASRGENYGYTF
TRBJ2-6 | TRBV7-8 | CASSSPGSGANVLTF
TRBJ1-2 | TRBV28 | CASSLETVGYTF
TRBJ2-7 | TRBV28 | CASNGQTKPYEQYF
TRBJ1-2 | TRBV10-3 | CAIGAGDSYGYTF
TRBJ2-7 | TRBV6-2/TRBV6-3 | CASSYPSGKRDSSYEQYF
TRBJ1-1 | TRBV9 | CASSAVPGLSTEAFF
TRBJ2-5 | TRBV28 | CASSLSVLDAWETQYF
TRBJ2-1 | TRBV4-3 | CASSHRSGSRPSQFF
TRBJ2-7 | TRBV7-9 | CASSLGPYYEQYF
TRBJ2-2 | TRBV11-2 | CASSRGLAGNTGELFF
TRBJ1-1 | TRBV30 | CAWTAFMGQANTEAFF
TRBJ1-1 | TRBV28 | CASSSSQGRWTEAFF
TRBJ1-6 | TRBV9 | CASSVAVGEKPLHF
TRBJ1-1 | TRBV3-1/TRBV3-2 | CASSQDRWAGGNTEAFF
TRBJ1-5 | TRBV24-1 | CATRGRSNQPQHF
TRBJ2-7 | TRBV10-3 | CAISESGGMTVYEQYF
TRBJ2-3 | TRBV6-2/TRBV6-3 | CASSSGTSGLQRGDTQYF
TRBJ2-5 | TRBV2 | CASSESRTRMDF
TRBJ1-1 | TRBV29-1 | CSAEGGRERNTEAFF
TRBJ1-5 | TRBV3-1/TRBV3-2 | CASSQIGTQPQHF
TRBJ1-1 | TRBV18 | CASSPSYRGIEAFF
TRBJ1-4 | TRBV4-3 | CASSQDPGQINEKLFF
TRBJ2-1 | TRBV12-5 | CASGAPLDSPLNNEQFF
TRBJ1-3 | TRBV7-2 | CASSLGDPVSGNTIYF
TRBJ1-1 | TRBV9 | CASSVGTGINTEAFF
TRBJ1-1 | TRBV6-2/TRBV6-3 | CASSWGQHHGEAFF
TRBJ2-1 | TRBV10-1 | CASSIIAGASLNEQFF
TRBJ2-7 | TRBV18 | CASSPQGLPYEQYF
TRBJ1-2 | TRBV7-2 | CASSQDRGNYGYTF